This entry lists 27 T cell receptor beta chains sequenced from one sample in a study of a mutant IDH1 vaccine in newly diagnosed glioma. As for time point: week 35, safety follow-up. Each dose of the vaccine consisted of 300 ug of mutant IDH1 20-mer peptide, with topical imiquimod. Profiling relied on immunoSEQ multiplex PCR, and the TCRdb table lists in-frame clones only, not all of them. The sample lists about 32,000 clones; around 79% were seen once. Their specific antigens are unknown. This specimen was PBMCs, taken from a glioma patient whose treatment included an IDH1 peptide vaccine. The receptors were gathered from a woman aged 25-40 years with glioma. Some clones in this sample may be carry-over from other donors' samples.

V and J are TRBV7-6 and TRBJ2-7; D is uncertain. V was pared by 1 base and J by 5 bases, with 12 bases between. The CDR3 runs 14 residues. CDR1 is SGHVS and CDR2 is FNYEAQ in the germline V gene. The CDR3 DNA reads as TGTGCCAGCAGCTTAGGGGCCCCTAACCACGAGCAGTACTTC. Translating it yields CASSLGAPNHEQYF.

This chain joins TRBV18 and TRBJ2-3; unclear D gene. Germline-derived CDR1 and CDR2 are KGHSH and LQKENI. The CDR3 loop spans 12 amino acids. V was trimmed by 3 bases and J by 4 bases, leaving 5 bases between them. CDR3 region: CASSPLPDTQYF. CDR3 nucleotides: TGTGCCAGCTCACCGTTACCAGATACGCAGTATTTT.

The chain carries TRBV7-6 and TRBJ2-3; D possibly matches TRBD1 or TRBD2 (5 bases each). The CDR3 length is 16 residues. The germline CDR1 and CDR2 sequences are SGHVS and FNYEAQ. V was shortened by 0 bases and J by 5 bases, with 15 bases between the two germline ends. The CDR3 nucleotides read TGTGCCAGCAGCTTAGCAGCGAGGTCTGGGGGAGATACGCAGTATTTT. Translation: CASSLAARSGGDTQYF.

This clone was seen a single time. The chain joins TRBV7-6 to TRBJ2-6; TRBD2 might be the D (6 bases). V dropped 0 bases and J dropped 0 bases, with 12 bases sitting between them. The CDR3 contains 18 residues. CDR1 and CDR2 from the germline V gene are SGHVS and FNYEAQ. The CDR3: CASSLAWGDPSGANVLTF. The CDR3 bases are TGTGCCAGCAGCTTAGCGTGGGGGGACCCCTCTGGGGCCAACGTCCTGACTTTC. Full variable domain (remainder filled in from reference TRBV7-6 and TRBJ2-6): GAGVSQSPRYKVTKRGQDVALRCDPISGHVSLYWYRQALGQGPEFLTYFNYEAQQDKSGLPNDRFSAERPEGSISTLTIQRTEQRDSAMYRCASSLAWGDPSGANVLTFGAGSRLTVL.

This clone was detected only once. The genes are TRBV12-5 and TRBJ2-7; either TRBD1 or TRBD2 may supply D (5 bases each). The CDR3 contains 15 residues. Germline V gives CDR1 LGHNT, CDR2 FRNRAP. V was cut by 4 bases and J by 2 bases, with 15 bases left in between. CDR3 DNA: TGTGCTAGTGGTTCGGCCGGGACCGCTACCTACGAGCAGTACTTC. Translation: CASGSAGTATYEQYF.

J is TRBJ1-4 and V is TRBV27, with TRBD1 matching over 8 bases. The CDR3 loop spans 14 amino acids. Germline trimming cut 6 bases from V and 8 bases from J; bases unmatched to any gene: 8. Germline CDR1 reads MNHEY; CDR2 reads SMNVEV (reference sequence). CDR3 residues: CASRSGGVGEKLFF. DNA for the CDR3: TGTGCCAGCAGATCAGGGGGCGTTGGCGAAAAACTGTTTTTT.

This chain links TRBV14 with TRBJ2-3; TRBD2 matches at 10 bases. Germline values: CDR1 SGHDN, CDR2 FVKESK. V shed 4 bases and J 5 bases; nucleotides not matched to a gene: 12. The CDR3 length is 17 residues. CDR3 nucleotides: TGTGCCAGCAGCCGACGCCTAGCGGGAGTCGGGAAAGATACGCAGTATTTT. Protein product: CASSRRLAGVGKDTQYF.

The chain joins TRBV6-6 to TRBJ2-5; 7 bases line up with TRBD2. CDR3 length: 14 amino acids. In germline, CDR1 is MNHNY, CDR2 SVGAGI (reference sequence). V trimming: 6 bases; J trimming: 4 bases; junction bases outside the gene matches: 8. CDR3 DNA: TGTGCCAGCAGACTTAGCGGGCCCAGAGAGACCCAGTACTTC. Its protein is CASRLSGPRETQYF.

The chain joins TRBV7-9 to TRBJ2-2, with 7 bases fitting TRBD2. With 8 bases clipped from V and 6 bases from J, the junction kept 15 bases outside the gene matches. Looked up from germline, CDR1 is SEHNR and CDR2 is FQNEAQ (reference sequence). CDR3 size: 16 residues. CDR3 coding DNA: TGTGCCAGCCCCCATTTGGGGAGGGCCGTCTCCGGGGAGCTGTTTTTT. Translating gives CASPHLGRAVSGELFF. Filled out from reference TRBV7-9 and TRBJ2-2, the complete variable domain reads DTGVSQNPRHKITKRGQNVTFRCDPISEHNRLYWYRQTLGQGPEFLTYFQNEAQLEKSRLLSDRFSAERPKGSFSTLEIQRTEQGDSAMYLCASPHLGRAVSGELFFGEGSRLTVL.

V and J are TRBV7-8 and TRBJ2-4; D might be TRBD2 (6 bases). The CDR3 spans 15 residues. Between the trimmed V and J ends, which lost 1 base and 1 base, there was a span of 8 bases. Germline V gene lookup returns CDR1 SGHVS and CDR2 FQNEAQ. The CDR3 is CASSLGLAAKNIQYF. The CDR3 DNA follows: TGTGCCAGCAGCTTAGGCCTAGCGGCCAAAAACATTCAGTACTTC. The full variable domain, completed using reference TRBV7-8 and TRBJ2-4, is GAGVSQSPRYKVAKRGQDVALRCDPISGHVSLFWYQQALGQGPEFLTYFQNEAQLDKSGLPSDRFFAERPEGSVSTLKIQRTQQEDSAVYLCASSLGLAAKNIQYFGAGTRLSVL.

The rearrangement links TRBV6-1 to TRBJ1-1, with D perhaps matching TRBD1 (5 bases). Trimming left V 1 base short and J 1 base short, with 7 bases between. Germline V lookup: CDR1 MNHNS, CDR2 SASEGT. CDR3 length: 14 amino acids. The CDR3 spells CASSEGGKNTEAFF. The CDR3 region has the DNA TGTGCCAGCAGTGAAGGGGGGAAGAACACTGAAGCTTTCTTT.

The DNA for the CDR3 is TGTGCCAGCAGCTGGGGATCATCAACTAATGAAAAACTGTTTTTT. This codes for CASSWGSSTNEKLFF. The chain uses TRBV7-9 and TRBJ1-4; D gene uncertain. Germline CDR1 and CDR2: SEHNR and FQNEAQ (reference sequence). The V end lost 4 bases, the J end lost 0 bases, and 9 bases lay between the germline ends. There are 15 residues in the CDR3. The full variable domain, with the rest looked up from reference TRBV7-9 and TRBJ1-4, is DTGVSQNPRHKITKRGQNVTFRCDPISEHNRLYWYRQTLGQGPEFLTYFQNEAQLEKSRLLSDRFSAERPKGSFSTLEIQRTEQGDSAMYLCASSWGSSTNEKLFFGSGTQLSVL.

The V and J genes are TRBV6-1 and TRBJ1-2; D is unresolved. Germline assignment: CDR1 MNHNS and CDR2 SASEGT. V dropped 8 bases and J dropped 8 bases, with 21 bases sitting between them. This CDR3 contains 14 residues. CDR3 region: CASLETSFREGYTF. The CDR3 coding sequence is TGTGCCAGCTTGGAAACCTCCTTCCGAGAGGGCTACACCTTC.

A few counts support this clone. This sequence joins TRBV7-9 and TRBJ1-1; 9 bases align to TRBD1. Germline loops: CDR1 SEHNR, CDR2 FQNEAQ (reference sequence). The CDR3 extends over 15 amino acids. J was trimmed by 5 bases and V by 3 bases; bases with no gene match: 7. CDR3 coding DNA: TGTGCCAGCAGCTTCTCCACAGGGGGCAGGACTGAAGCTTTCTTT. Translation gives CASSFSTGGRTEAFF. The full variable domain, with the rest looked up from reference TRBV7-9 and TRBJ1-1, is DTGVSQNPRHKITKRGQNVTFRCDPISEHNRLYWYRQTLGQGPEFLTYFQNEAQLEKSRLLSDRFSAERPKGSFSTLEIQRTEQGDSAMYLCASSFSTGGRTEAFFGQGTRLTVV.

This sequence joins TRBV11-3 and TRBJ2-7; no reliable D call. The CDR3 covers 11 residues. The V gene's germline CDR1 is SGHNT and CDR2 YENEEA. Trimming took off 4 bases at V and 3 bases at J, with 4 bases between the two ends. The CDR3 sequence: CASSYDYEQYF. In DNA form, the CDR3 reads TGTGCCAGCAGCTATGACTACGAGCAGTACTTC.

In this sample, this clone turned up once. The chain employs TRBV28 and TRBJ2-7; D unresolved. Trimming took 6 bases from V and 3 from J, leaving 12 bases between them. Germline V CDR1 and CDR2: MDHEN, SYDVKM. The CDR3 spans 13 residues. CDR3 sequence: CASRPPVGYEQYF. The CDR3 bases are TGTGCCAGCAGACCTCCAGTGGGCTACGAGCAGTACTTC.

Written as DNA, the CDR3 is TGCAGCGCCCCCGGCAAGGGAGGATATGGCTACACCTTC. As protein: CSAPGKGGYGYTF. The V call is TRBV29-1, the J call TRBJ1-2; D gene uncertain. The CDR3 totals 13 residues. V lost 7 bases to trimming and J lost 5 bases, with 17 bases between them. Germline V gives CDR1 SQVTM, CDR2 ANQGSEA.

The chain couples TRBV29-1 to TRBJ1-5, with TRBD1 as a possible D gene (6 bases). The germline V gene has CDR1 SQVTM and CDR2 ANQGSEA. This CDR3 region has 19 residues. V was shortened by 3 bases and J by 7 bases, with 31 bases between the two germline ends. This CDR3 is CSVEETGKHLLVVNQPQHF. As DNA, the CDR3 is TGCAGCGTTGAGGAAACAGGGAAGCATCTCCTAGTCGTTAACCAGCCCCAGCATTTT. Combining the CDR3 with reference TRBV29-1 and TRBJ1-5 gives the whole variable domain SAVISQKPSRDICQRGTSLTIQCQVDSQVTMMFWYRQQPGQSLTLIATANQGSEATYESGFVIDKFPISRPNLTFSTLTVSNMSPEDSSIYLCSVEETGKHLLVVNQPQHFGDGTRLSIL.

The V call is TRBV30, the J call TRBJ2-7, with D possibly TRBD1 on 7 matching bases. Germline V gene sequence: CDR1 GTSNPN, CDR2 SVGIG (reference sequence). The CDR3 consists of 16 residues. V was clipped by 2 bases and J by 0 bases, with 17 bases between them. The DNA of the CDR3 is TGTGCCTGGAGTCCCCAGGGGGGACTGAGCTCCTACGAGCAGTACTTC. Protein sequence: CAWSPQGGLSSYEQYF.

The chain combines TRBV2 with TRBJ1-5, with a weak D call TRBD1 (5 bases). Germline V gene lookup returns CDR1 SNHLY and CDR2 FYNNEI. The CDR3 has 14 residues. Trimming removed 6 bases from V and 3 bases from J, with 12 bases in between. CDR3 nucleotide sequence: TGTGCCAGCAGGGGCCGACAGTCCAATCAGCCCCAGCATTTT. Amino acids: CASRGRQSNQPQHF.

The chain combines TRBV7-8 with TRBJ1-3, with TRBD1 matching over 7 bases. Looked up from germline, CDR1 is SGHVS and CDR2 is FQNEAQ. Losses at the gene ends were 4 bases for V and 0 bases for J; bases not matched to a gene: 3. CDR3 length: 15 amino acids. CDR3 amino acids: CASSSDRVSGNTIYF. The CDR3 bases are TGTGCCAGCAGCTCTGACAGGGTCTCTGGAAACACCATATATTTT.

This clone was found a few times. The chain joins TRBV7-2 to TRBJ1-5, with TRBD1 matching 7 bases. Germline CDR1 and CDR2: SGHTA and FQGNSA. Trimming took 5 bases from V and 5 from J; bases not matched to a gene: 6. The CDR3 has 14 residues. CDR3 bases: TGTGCCAGCAGCGCCGGGACAGCATATCAGCCCCAGCATTTT. Its protein is CASSAGTAYQPQHF. The variable domain in full, with the rest retrieved from reference TRBV7-2 and TRBJ1-5, is GAGVSQSPSNKVTEKGKDVELRCDPISGHTALYWYRQSLGQGLEFLIYFQGNSAPDKSGLPSDRFSAERTGGSVSTLTIQRTQQEDSAVYLCASSAGTAYQPQHFGDGTRLSIL.

This clone is a singleton in its sample. The chain employs TRBV28 and TRBJ1-4, with D perhaps matching TRBD1 (5 bases). The germline CDR1 and CDR2 sequences are MDHEN and SYDVKM. The CDR3 contains 14 residues. V gave up 7 bases and J gave up 4 bases, with 13 bases separating them. The CDR3: CASTQGGGNEKLFF. The CDR3 bases are TGTGCCAGCACCCAGGGCGGGGGTAATGAAAAACTGTTTTTT.

The chain is built from TRBV19 and TRBJ1-3, with a tentative D call TRBD1 (5 bases). Germline V gene data show CDR1 as LNHDA and CDR2 as SQIVND (reference sequence). CDR3 length: 15 residues. Trimming removed 1 base from V and 0 bases from J, with 7 bases in between. CDR3 bases: TGTGCCAGTAGTATAGTGACAGCCTCTGGAAACACCATATATTTT. This sequence encodes CASSIVTASGNTIYF.

In DNA form, the CDR3 reads TGTGCCATCAGTGAGTCCCAACAGGTTACCACTGAAGCTTTCTTT. Translating it yields CAISESQQVTTEAFF. The chain recombines TRBV10-3 with TRBJ1-1, with D possibly matching TRBD1 (5 bases). The ends were cut back, 0 bases at V and 4 bases at J, with 12 bases in the middle. The length of the CDR3 is 15 residues. Germline V gives CDR1 ENHRY, CDR2 SYGVKD.

DNA for the CDR3: TGCGCCAGCAGTGAAACGGTAGCCTACAATGAGCAGTTCTTC. Protein product: CASSETVAYNEQFF. The V call is TRBV10-1, the J call TRBJ2-1; D is undetermined. Germline V gene lookup returns CDR1 WNHNN and CDR2 SYGVQD (reference sequence). Trimming stripped 3 bases from V and 2 bases from J, with 8 bases between. CDR3 length: 14 residues.

The rearrangement joins TRBV7-6 to TRBJ2-3; D perhaps matches TRBD2 (5 bases). V was trimmed by 4 bases and J by 0 bases, leaving 8 bases between them. The germline CDR1 and CDR2 sequences are SGHVS and FNYEAQ. This CDR3 comprises 14 residues. CDR3 sequence (DNA): TGTGCCAGCAGCTGGACTTCTAGCACAGATACGCAGTATTTT. Protein sequence: CASSWTSSTDTQYF.